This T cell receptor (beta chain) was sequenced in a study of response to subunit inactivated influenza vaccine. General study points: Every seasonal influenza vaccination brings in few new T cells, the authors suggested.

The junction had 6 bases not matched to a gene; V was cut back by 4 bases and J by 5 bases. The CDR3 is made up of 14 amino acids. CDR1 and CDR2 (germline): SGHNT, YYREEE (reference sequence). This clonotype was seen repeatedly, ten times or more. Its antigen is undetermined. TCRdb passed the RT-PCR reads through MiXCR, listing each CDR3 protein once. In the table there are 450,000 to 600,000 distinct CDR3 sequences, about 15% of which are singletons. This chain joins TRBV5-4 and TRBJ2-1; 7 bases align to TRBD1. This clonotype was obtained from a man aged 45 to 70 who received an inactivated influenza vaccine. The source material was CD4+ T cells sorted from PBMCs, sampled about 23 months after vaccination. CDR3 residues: CASSRQGRNNEQFF. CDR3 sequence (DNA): TGTGCCAGCAGCCGACAGGGAAGGAACAATGAGCAGTTCTTC.